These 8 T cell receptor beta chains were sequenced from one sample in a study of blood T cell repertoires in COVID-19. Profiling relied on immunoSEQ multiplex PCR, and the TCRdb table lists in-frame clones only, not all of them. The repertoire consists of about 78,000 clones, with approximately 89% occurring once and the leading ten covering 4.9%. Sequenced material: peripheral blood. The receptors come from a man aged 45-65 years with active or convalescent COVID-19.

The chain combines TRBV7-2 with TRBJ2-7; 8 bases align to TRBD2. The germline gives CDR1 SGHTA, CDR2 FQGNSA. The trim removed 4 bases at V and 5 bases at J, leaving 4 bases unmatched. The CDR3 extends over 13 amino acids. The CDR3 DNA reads TGTGCCAGCAGCTCCCCCGGGGGGGACGAGCAGTACTTC. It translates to CASSSPGGDEQYF.

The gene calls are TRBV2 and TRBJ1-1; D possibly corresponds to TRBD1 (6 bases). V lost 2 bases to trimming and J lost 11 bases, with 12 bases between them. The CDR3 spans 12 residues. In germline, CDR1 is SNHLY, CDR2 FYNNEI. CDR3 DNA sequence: TGTGCCAGCAGTGAATTCGGCAGGGGCGCTTTCTTT. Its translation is CASSEFGRGAFF.

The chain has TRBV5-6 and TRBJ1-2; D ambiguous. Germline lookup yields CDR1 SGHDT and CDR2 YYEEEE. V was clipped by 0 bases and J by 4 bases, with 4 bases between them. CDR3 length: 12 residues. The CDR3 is CASSLVSYGYTF. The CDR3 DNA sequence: TGTGCCAGCAGCTTGGTCAGCTATGGCTACACCTTC.

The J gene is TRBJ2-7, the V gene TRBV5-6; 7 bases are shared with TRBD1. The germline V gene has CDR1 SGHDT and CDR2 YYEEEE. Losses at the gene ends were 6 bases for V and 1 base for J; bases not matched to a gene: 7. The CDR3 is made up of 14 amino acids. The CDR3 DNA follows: TGTGCCAGCACAAGGCAGGGGGTGTCCTACGAGCAGTACTTC. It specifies CASTRQGVSYEQYF.

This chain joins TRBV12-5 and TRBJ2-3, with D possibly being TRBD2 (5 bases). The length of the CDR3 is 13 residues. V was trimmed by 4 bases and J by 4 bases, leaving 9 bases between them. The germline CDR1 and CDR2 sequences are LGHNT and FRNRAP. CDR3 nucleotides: TGTGCTAGTGGTTGGGCGGGTGCAGATACGCAGTATTTT. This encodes CASGWAGADTQYF.

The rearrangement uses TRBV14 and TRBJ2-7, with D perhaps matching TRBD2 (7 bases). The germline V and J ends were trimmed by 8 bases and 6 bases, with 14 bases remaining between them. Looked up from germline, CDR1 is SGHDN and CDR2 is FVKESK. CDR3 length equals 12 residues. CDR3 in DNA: TGTGCCAGCCAAGGGGGAGGGCGCGAGCAGTACTTC. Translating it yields CASQGGGREQYF.

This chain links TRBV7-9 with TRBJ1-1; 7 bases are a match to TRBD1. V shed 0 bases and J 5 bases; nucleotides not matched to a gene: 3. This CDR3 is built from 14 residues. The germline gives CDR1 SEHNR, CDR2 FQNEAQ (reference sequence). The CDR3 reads CASSLAGRGTEAFF. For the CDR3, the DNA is TGTGCCAGCAGCTTAGCGGGCAGGGGGACTGAAGCTTTCTTT.

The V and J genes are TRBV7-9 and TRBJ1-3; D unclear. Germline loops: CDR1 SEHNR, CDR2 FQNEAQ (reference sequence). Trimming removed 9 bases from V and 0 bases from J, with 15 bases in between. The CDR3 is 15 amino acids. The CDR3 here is CASGTGVNSGNTIYF. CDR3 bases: TGTGCCAGTGGCACGGGTGTAAACTCTGGAAACACCATATATTTT.